This T cell receptor (beta chain) is from a study of Graves' ophthalmopathy and Graves' hyperthyroidism. About this clonotype itself: The antigen is not known.

RNA transcripts were the source from which TCR beta CDR3 regions were amplified. First-round RT-PCR employed HTBI primers, with a second-round multiplex PCR after it. One entry per CDR3 protein, called by TCRdb with MiXCR from the multiplex PCR reads. The sample lists 680,000 or so distinct CDR3 sequences; 22% were seen once. A follow-up of 18 months without ophthalmopathy meant that hyperthyroidism was stable. Enrolled hyperthyroidism patients had a new diagnosis, a duration under 2 months, and an age of 18 to 65. Points from the study as a whole: The majority of expanded thyroid clonotypes above 0.001 frequency also occurred in blood.

Material for sequencing was peripheral blood. The sequence came from a woman aged 18-35 years with stable Graves' hyperthyroidism. Some clones in this sample may be carry-over from other donors' samples.

The DNA for the CDR3 is TGTGCCAGCTCAGACAGGTATCGGGCTTTCTTT. Protein sequence: CASSDRYRAFF. The chain links TRBV18 to TRBJ1-1; maybe TRBD1 (6 bases). The CDR3 spans 11 residues. V lost 5 bases, J lost 11 bases, and 12 bases lay in between. CDR1 and CDR2 from the germline V gene are KGHSH and LQKENI.